Listed below are T cell receptor beta chains from one sample, sequenced in a study of somatic mutations in cytotoxic T cells in rheumatoid arthritis. TCRdb's copy holds only in-frame clones and misses some; the assay was immunoSEQ multiplex PCR. The top ten hold around 10% of the sample, which has approximately 25,000 clones, under 75% seen once. The sequencing sample was made of CD8+ T cells sorted from blood. The receptors derive from a young woman in good health. CDR3s leave out the opening cysteine and the closing phenylalanine or tryptophan. The order of the fields is V gene, CDR3 protein.

V: TRBV2
CDR3: ASSELLAGGPAGELF

V: TRBV28
CDR3: ASSLMGEDEQF

V: TRBV19
CDR3: ASSTWTANTGELF

V: TRBV28
CDR3: ASSFRQGDEQY

V: TRBV30
CDR3: ACYAGTGDETQY

V: TRBV7-6
CDR3: ASSLATGELF

V: TRBV9
CDR3: ASSVTGGNSPLH

V: TRBV6-6
CDR3: ASSSTGRTNEKLF

V: TRBV7-9
CDR3: ASSLERTSPYNEQF

V: TRBV19
CDR3: ASSSSTGGYGYT

V: TRBV6-6
CDR3: ASSPWVDTIY

V: TRBV7-9
CDR3: ASSFRDRGSYT

V: TRBV28
CDR3: ASIPRQGRQPQH

V: TRBV7-6
CDR3: ASSPPGLQYEQY

V: TRBV27
CDR3: ASSPWGAGRGSYNEQF

V: TRBV28
CDR3: ASSPRRNEAGELF

V: TRBV12-2
CDR3: ASRLVVGQGTYEQY

V: TRBV12-5
CDR3: ASGLGIFNEQF

V: TRBV5-1
CDR3: ASSQGDSPSDTQY

V: TRBV28
CDR3: ASSEAGQETQY

V: TRBV4-1
CDR3: ASSQVGNEQF

V: TRBV29-1
CDR3: SVADPLQETQY

V: TRBV28
CDR3: ASRGTVSGNTIY

V: TRBV6-5
CDR3: ASSQWKGTEAF

V: TRBV29-1
CDR3: SVEEPEREGYEQY

V: TRBV7-6
CDR3: ASSLGTGLGEQF

V: TRBV29-1
CDR3: SVEGRTGGAYEQY

V: TRBV27
CDR3: ASSLVLAGDYEQY

V: TRBV18
CDR3: ASSPNEEGFGNTIY

V: TRBV7-9
CDR3: ASSLADTPYEQY

V: TRBV7-9
CDR3: ASSRPGNTEAF

V: TRBV14
CDR3: ASSASPSVEQF

V: TRBV16
CDR3: ASSQLRTATSRSIQY

V: TRBV19
CDR3: ASTQGAYGYT

V: TRBV2
CDR3: ASPGNTEAF

V: TRBV5-1
CDR3: ASSLAGSGAYEQY

V: TRBV9
CDR3: ASSPIPDGNTEAF

V: TRBV18
CDR3: ASSKDSTDTQY

V: TRBV27
CDR3: ASSPGLATYEQY

V: TRBV13
CDR3: ASSSAGGWNEQF

V: TRBV15
CDR3: ATSRPQGGTDEQF

V: TRBV4-1
CDR3: ASSGEAGGQETQY

V: TRBV6-1
CDR3: ASSDLAGGSDTQY

V: TRBV6-1
CDR3: ASSDTWGVETQY

V: TRBV11-2
CDR3: ASSFGQSYEQY

V: TRBV28
CDR3: ASSPSSDRDEQF

V: TRBV11-2
CDR3: ASSLLAGTYNEQF

V: TRBV9
CDR3: ASSVGSPETQY

V: TRBV28
CDR3: ASSTSGRTGELF

V: TRBV7-6
CDR3: ASSPSSGSSYEQY

V: TRBV9
CDR3: ASSPSAGSYNSPLH

V: TRBV5-1
CDR3: ASSLGTGENRNTEAF

V: TRBV13
CDR3: ASSGTGNDGYT

V: TRBV9
CDR3: ASSSWDRPNTGELF

V: TRBV6-5
CDR3: ASSSIGWVDEQY

V: TRBV13
CDR3: ASSSGARYGYT

V: TRBV6-8
CDR3: ASMRTIKNTDTQY

V: TRBV9
CDR3: ASSAPGQPYEQY

V: TRBV28
CDR3: ATLNPPGVGTEAF

V: TRBV28
CDR3: ASRPGTQAYNEQF